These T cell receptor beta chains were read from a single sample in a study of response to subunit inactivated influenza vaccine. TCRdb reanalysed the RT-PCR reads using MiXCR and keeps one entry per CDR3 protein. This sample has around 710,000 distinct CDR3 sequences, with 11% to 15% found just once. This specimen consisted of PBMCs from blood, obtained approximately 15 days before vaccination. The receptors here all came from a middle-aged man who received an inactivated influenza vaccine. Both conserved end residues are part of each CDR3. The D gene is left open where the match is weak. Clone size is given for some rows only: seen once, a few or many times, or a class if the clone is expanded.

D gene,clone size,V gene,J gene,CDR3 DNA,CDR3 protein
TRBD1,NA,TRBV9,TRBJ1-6,TGTGCCAGCAGCGCAACCGGGACAGGGAGGCCCCTCCACTTT,CASSATGTGRPLHF
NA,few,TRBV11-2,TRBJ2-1,TGTGCCAGCAGCCCGCGGCCAACTTTAGACAATGAGCAGTTCTTC,CASSPRPTLDNEQFF
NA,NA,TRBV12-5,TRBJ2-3,TGTGCTAGTGCGGGTAATGGAGATACGCAGTATTTT,CASAGNGDTQYF
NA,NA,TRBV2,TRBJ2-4,TGTGCCAGCAAAGAGGGGAGAGAAAACATTCAGTACTTC,CASKEGRENIQYF
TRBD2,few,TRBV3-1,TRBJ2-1,TGTGCCAGCAGACGTCAAGGGACTACCTACAATGAGCAGTTCTTC,CASRRQGTTYNEQFF
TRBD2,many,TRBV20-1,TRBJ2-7,TGCAGTGCTAGAGATGGGGCGGGAGTCTGGTACGAGCAGTACTTC,CSARDGAGVWYEQYF
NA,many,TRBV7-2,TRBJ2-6,TGTGCCAGCAGCTTAGTAGGGTCCTCTGGGGCCAACGTCCTGACTTTC,CASSLVGSSGANVLTF
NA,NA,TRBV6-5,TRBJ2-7,TGTGCCAGCAGTTACTCGTTAAAGGGGAATGCCTACGAGCAGTACTTC,CASSYSLKGNAYEQYF
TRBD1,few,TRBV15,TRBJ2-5,TGTGCCACCAGCAGGGGAGGACAGGGTGGGGGAGAGACCCAGTACTTC,CATSRGGQGGGETQYF
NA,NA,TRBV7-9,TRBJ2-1,TGTGCCAGCAGCTACCACAATGAGCAGTTCTTC,CASSYHNEQFF
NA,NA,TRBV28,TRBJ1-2,TGTGCCAGCCAGCCCGGGGGTGGAAATGGCTACACCTTC,CASQPGGGNGYTF
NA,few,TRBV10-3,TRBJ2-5,TGTGCCATCAAGGGACAAGAGACCCAGTACTTC,CAIKGQETQYF
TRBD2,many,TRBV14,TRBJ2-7,TGTGCCAGCAGCCGTGATAGCGGGAGTCGCCACGAGCAGTACTTC,CASSRDSGSRHEQYF
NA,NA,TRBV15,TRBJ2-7,TGTGCCACCAGCAGACCCGCGAGGACGGCCACCTACGAGCAGTACTTC,CATSRPARTATYEQYF
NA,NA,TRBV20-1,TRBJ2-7,TGCAGTGCCACCCGGGACTCTAACTACGAGCAGTACTTC,CSATRDSNYEQYF
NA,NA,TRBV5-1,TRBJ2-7,TGCGCCAGCAGCTTGGAGGTCTATTCCTACGAGCAGTACTTC,CASSLEVYSYEQYF
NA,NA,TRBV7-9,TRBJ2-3,TGTGCCAGCAGCTTAGGTCTTTTACCCGGGGCGGCAGATACGCAGTATTTT,CASSLGLLPGAADTQYF
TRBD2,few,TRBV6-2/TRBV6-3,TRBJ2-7,TGTGCCAGCAGTAACCCCCGGACTAGCGGGAGTTTCCAAGCTTCCTACGAGCAGTACTTC,CASSNPRTSGSFQASYEQYF
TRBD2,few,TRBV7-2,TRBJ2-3,TGTGCCAGCAGCTTAGTTGTGACTAGCGGGGATACGCAGTATTTT,CASSLVVTSGDTQYF
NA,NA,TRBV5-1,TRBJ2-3,TGCGCCAGCAGCTTGTTCCGGGGCGGCGATACGCAGTATTTT,CASSLFRGGDTQYF
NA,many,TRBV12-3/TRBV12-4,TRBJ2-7,TGTGCCAGCAGTCGAACTCGTAAGGAGCAGTACTTC,CASSRTRKEQYF
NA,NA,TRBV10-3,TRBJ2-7,TGTGCCATCAGTGTTTGGGTGGGGCCAGGGAGATCCGAGCAGTACTTC,CAISVWVGPGRSEQYF
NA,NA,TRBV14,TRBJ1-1,TGTGCCAGCAGCCAAGAAGGAGTTACTGAAGCTTTCTTT,CASSQEGVTEAFF
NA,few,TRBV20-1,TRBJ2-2,TGCAGTGCTAGGGGCAGGGGGGGTCTTGAATCCGGGGAGCTGTTTTTT,CSARGRGGLESGELFF
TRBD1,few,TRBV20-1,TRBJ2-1,TGCAGTGCCCTGGGGGGACAGGCGTACAATGAGCAGTTCTTC,CSALGGQAYNEQFF
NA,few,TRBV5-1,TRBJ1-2,TGCGCCAGCAGCTTGTTACCCGTCCGCTATGGCTACACCTTC,CASSLLPVRYGYTF